The present TCR beta chain was sequenced within a study of T cell repertoires in cytomegalovirus infection. The wider study: Public TCR beta signatures marked donors with CMV infection and the matching HLA.

Study-wide results and limits: Carriage of CMV together with the relevant HLA was identifiable through cumulative public TCR beta family frequency. Clonotype analysis showed dominance of the ex vivo response by HLA-C-restricted CMV-specific TCR beta clonotypes.

This clonotype was recorded at least ten times. Its antigen is not known. Trimming left V 8 bases short and J 4 bases short, with 9 bases between. Germline values: CDR1 SGHTA, CDR2 FQGNSA. CDR3 size: 13 residues. MiXCR was run by TCRdb on the reads, yielding one entry per CDR3 protein. The sample yields about 190,000 distinct CDR3 sequences, 28% seen once. The rearrangement uses TRBV7-2 and TRBJ1-6; no clear D gene. This TCR came from a human donor in good health (CMV status not recorded). Some clones in this sample may be carry-over from other donors' samples. The specimen sequenced was PBMCs. In nucleotides, the CDR3 is TGTGCCAGCGGGTCTACTTATAATTCACCCCTCCACTTT. Translation: CASGSTYNSPLHF.